This TCR beta chain was sequenced for a study of blood T cell repertoires in COVID-19. Across the study: Italy, Spain and the United States were the sources of the convalescent and acute COVID-19 samples. The cDNA or gDNA used as material had been derived from T cells, B-cell-depleted T cells, or PBMCs.

The CDR3 has 15 amino acids. Trimming removed 4 bases from V and 3 bases from J, with 16 bases in between. Germline-derived CDR1 and CDR2 are SQVTM and ANQGSEA. Seattle patients were enrolled while actively infected and followed longitudinally. Per the authors' pipeline: Scientists estimated how many nucleated cells there were by amplifying reference gene primers. Sequenced by immunoSEQ multiplex PCR; TCRdb stores in-frame clones only, minus some. For V, J and clone size, that table is used; D and trimming come from the DNA. The sample consists of 45,000 to 70,000 clones, 80% to 90% of them appearing once.

The rearrangement joins TRBV29-1 to TRBJ1-3, with D possibly being TRBD1 (5 bases). Sequences were obtained from peripheral blood. The receptor's source is a woman aged 60 to 75 with COVID-19, enrolled during active disease. CDR3 nucleotides: TGCAGCGTTGGGGGGGACGGCGGGCATGGAAACACCATATATTTT. It encodes CSVGGDGGHGNTIYF.